The clone carrying this TCR beta chain has only one observation. What it binds is unknown. This record comes from a study of shared clonotypes between healthy human individuals. For the study at large: Aged 18 to 49, the donors were a couple of women and a few men. Study-level points and caveats: It was expected that sequencing depth would affect clonotype sharing among donors. The donor pool, a small one, limited the genetic and exposure-history diversity represented. Clonotypes which were not shared had lower generation probabilities than clonotypes that all four donors shared.

Germline loops: CDR1 SGHTA, CDR2 FQGNSA. The ends lost 6 bases at V and 7 bases at J; junction bases unmatched: 9. There are 15 residues in the CDR3. Produced via immunoSEQ multiplex PCR; TCRdb's table is partial and in-frame only. There are about 680,000 clones in the sample; about 74% occur only once, and about 1.8% lies in the top ten. V usage is TRBV7-2 and J usage is TRBJ2-1, with 10 bases lining up with TRBD1. Sequencing was done on a sample of memory CD4+ T cells sorted from blood. Subset indicated: CD45RA-negative fraction. The sequence came from a woman younger than 45 in good health. CDR3 bases: TGTGCCAGCAGACAGCCGACAGGGGGCTGGAATGAGCAGTTCTTC. As protein: CASRQPTGGWNEQFF.